The 10 T cell receptor beta chains below come from one sample, sequenced in a study of T cell repertoires in cytomegalovirus infection. Via MiXCR, TCRdb re-called the reads, giving one row per CDR3 protein. The table lists fewer than 900,000 distinct CDR3 sequences, 25% to 35% of them singletons. For these TCRs, the target antigens are not known. The sample was cultured CD8+ T cells from PBMCs, taken from culture after CMV antigen stimulation. Receptor source: a human donor in good health (CMV status not recorded). Some clones in this sample may be carry-over from other donors' samples.

The J gene is TRBJ2-1, the V gene TRBV4-1; tentative D call: TRBD1 (5 bases). This CDR3 contains 14 residues. Between the trimmed V and J ends, which lost 4 bases and 3 bases, there was a span of 10 bases. Germline loops: CDR1 MGHRA, CDR2 YSYEKL. CDR3 loop: CASSRGDVYNEQFF. The DNA of the CDR3 is TGCGCCAGCAGCCGGGGCGACGTCTACAATGAGCAGTTCTTC.

This clonotype was recorded a few times. This chain uses TRBV7-9 with TRBJ1-6, with D uncertain. Trimming stripped 4 bases from V and 7 bases from J, with 20 bases between. Per germline, CDR1 SEHNR and CDR2 FQNEAQ (reference sequence). This CDR3 region has 17 residues. The DNA for the CDR3 is TGTGCCAGCAGCTCGACTCGGATGCCAATTTCCAATTCACCCCTCCACTTT. Amino acids: CASSSTRMPISNSPLHF. The entire variable domain, with the rest obtained from reference TRBV7-9 and TRBJ1-6, is as follows: DTGVSQNPRHKITKRGQNVTFRCDPISEHNRLYWYRQTLGQGPEFLTYFQNEAQLEKSRLLSDRFSAERPKGSFSTLEIQRTEQGDSAMYLCASSSTRMPISNSPLHFGNGTRLTVT.

The sample holds a few counts of this clonotype. This chain uses TRBV6-2 or TRBV6-3 with TRBJ1-5; no clear D gene. Trimming cost V 2 bases and J 7 bases, with 9 bases left between them. This CDR3 spans 13 amino acids. Looked up from germline, CDR1 is MNHEY and CDR2 is SVGEGT. The CDR3 loop is CASSYESWQPQHF. CDR3 in DNA: TGTGCCAGCAGTTACGAGAGTTGGCAGCCCCAGCATTTT.

In this sample, this clonotype turned up a few times. J is TRBJ2-1 and V is TRBV12-3 or TRBV12-4; D ambiguous. V shed 2 bases and J shed 4 bases, with 9 bases lying between them. The CDR3 runs to 14 residues. CDR3 region: CASSLSDGYNEQFF. In DNA form, the CDR3 reads TGTGCCAGCAGTTTAAGTGACGGTTACAATGAGCAGTTCTTC.

The rearrangement uses TRBV28 and TRBJ2-7; 10 bases are shared with TRBD1. This CDR3 has 18 residues. The junction had 15 bases not matched to a gene; V was cut back by 5 bases and J by 2 bases. Germline V gene sequence: CDR1 MDHEN, CDR2 SYDVKM. CDR3 region: CASSPGTGALTVAYEQYV. The CDR3 DNA follows: TGTGCCAGCAGTCCCGGGACAGGGGCTCTCACGGTGGCCTACGAGCAGTACGTC.

The chain carries TRBV4-2 and TRBJ2-5; 9 bases agree with TRBD1. J gave up 1 base and V 0 bases, and 6 bases lay outside the gene matches. Per germline, CDR1 LGHNA and CDR2 YNFKEQ. This CDR3 has 17 residues. The CDR3 sequence: CASSQDWGQGLQETQYF. As DNA, the CDR3 is TGTGCCAGCAGCCAAGATTGGGGACAGGGTCTCCAAGAGACCCAGTACTTC.

The chain has TRBV7-2 and TRBJ2-7; 9 bases align to TRBD1. CDR3 size: 15 residues. CDR1 is SGHTA, CDR2 FQGNSA, per germline. Trimming cost V 1 base and J 5 bases; bases outside gene matches: 6. In DNA, the CDR3 is TGTGCCAGCAGCTTAGGACAGGGGGGGAACGACGAGCAGTACTTC. This sequence encodes CASSLGQGGNDEQYF.

This clonotype has a handful of counts. The V call is TRBV11-2, the J call TRBJ2-3; 7 nucleotides line up with TRBD2. This CDR3 region has 16 residues. V dropped 1 base and J dropped 5; count of bases not matched to a gene: 9. Germline CDR1 and CDR2: SGHAT and FQNNGV. The CDR3: CASSLASGVLRDTQYF. DNA of the CDR3: TGTGCCAGCAGCTTAGCCAGCGGGGTGCTCCGAGATACGCAGTATTTT.

The CDR3 DNA reads TGTGCCAGCAGTTTTGGTAGCGGGATCTACCAAGAGACCCAGTACTTC. Its protein is CASSFGSGIYQETQYF. The chain joins TRBV27 to TRBJ2-5; 8 bases align to TRBD2. Trimming at V came to 3 bases and at J to 0 bases, leaving 6 bases not matched to a gene. CDR3 size: 16 residues. CDR1 is MNHEY and CDR2 is SMNVEV in the germline V gene (reference sequence).

The V and J genes are TRBV20-1 and TRBJ2-3, with 13 positions matching TRBD2. Looked up from germline, CDR1 is DFQATT and CDR2 is SNEGSKA (reference sequence). The CDR3 consists of 14 residues. Written as DNA, the CDR3 is TGCTCCGTCCTGGGGACTAGCGGGGCCGATACGCAGTATTTT. The encoded protein is CSVLGTSGADTQYF.